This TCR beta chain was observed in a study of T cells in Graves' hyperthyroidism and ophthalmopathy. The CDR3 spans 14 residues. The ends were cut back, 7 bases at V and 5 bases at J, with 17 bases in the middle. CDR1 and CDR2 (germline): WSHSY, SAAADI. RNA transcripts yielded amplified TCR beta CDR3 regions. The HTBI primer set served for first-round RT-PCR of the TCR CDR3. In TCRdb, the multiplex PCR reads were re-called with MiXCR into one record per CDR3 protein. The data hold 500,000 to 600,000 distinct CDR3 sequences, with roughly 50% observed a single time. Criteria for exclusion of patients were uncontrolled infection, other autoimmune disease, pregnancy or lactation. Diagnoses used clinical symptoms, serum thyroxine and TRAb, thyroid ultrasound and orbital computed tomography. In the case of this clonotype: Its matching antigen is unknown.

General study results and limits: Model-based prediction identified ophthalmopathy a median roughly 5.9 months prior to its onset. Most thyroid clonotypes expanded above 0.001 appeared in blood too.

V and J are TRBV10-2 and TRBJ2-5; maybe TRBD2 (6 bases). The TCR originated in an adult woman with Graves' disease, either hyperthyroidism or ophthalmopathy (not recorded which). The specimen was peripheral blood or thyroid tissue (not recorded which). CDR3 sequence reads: CASTSLASGETQYF. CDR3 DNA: TGCGCCAGCACCTCCCTAGCGTCTGGTGAGACCCAGTACTTC.